This T cell receptor (beta chain) was profiled in a study of blood T cell repertoires in COVID-19. V lost 4 bases to trimming and J lost 4 bases; unmatched junction nucleotides: 9. The CDR3 is 15 residues long. Germline V gene sequence: CDR1 SGHRS, CDR2 YFSETQ. Clones were read by immunoSEQ multiplex PCR, and TCRdb kept only the in-frame ones, dropping some. The data hold 130,000 to 150,000 clones, with more than 70% observed a single time. This clonotype was sampled from a human donor in a cohort sampled during active COVID-19. The sequencing sample was made of peripheral blood. The V and J genes are TRBV5-1 and TRBJ2-7; 9 nucleotides line up with TRBD1. CDR3 coding DNA: TGCGCCAGCAGCAGAGGACAGGGGTGGGTTTACGAGCAGTACTTC. Protein sequence: CASSRGQGWVYEQYF.